The 9 T cell receptor beta chains reported below all come from one sample, sequenced in a study of somatic mutations in cytotoxic T cells in rheumatoid arthritis. TCRdb keeps only in-frame clones here, not all; method: immunoSEQ multiplex PCR. The sample records about 10,000 clones, roughly 73% being singletons. What was sequenced was CD8+ T cells sorted from blood. These receptors were collected from a middle-aged man in good health.

This clone was observed a few times. The gene calls are TRBV11-2 and TRBJ2-7; 9 positions agree with TRBD1. The CDR3 runs 16 residues. V was clipped by 2 bases and J by 3 bases; unmatched bases: 8. Germline V lookup: CDR1 SGHAT, CDR2 FQNNGV. The CDR3 here is CASSLHRDRVRYEQYF. CDR3 in DNA: TGTGCCAGCAGCTTACACCGGGACAGGGTTCGCTACGAGCAGTACTTC. The whole variable domain, remainder taken from reference TRBV11-2 and TRBJ2-7, is EAGVAQSPRYKIIEKRQSVAFWCNPISGHATLYWYQQILGQGPKLLIQFQNNGVVDDSQLPKDRFSAERLKGVDSTLKIQPAKLEDSAVYLCASSLHRDRVRYEQYFGPGTRLTVT.

The CDR3 nucleotides read TGTGCCTGGAGTGTACTCAGCGGGATAGAGACCCAGTACTTC. Its protein product is CAWSVLSGIETQYF. The chain employs TRBV30 and TRBJ2-5; 7 bases agree with TRBD2. The trim removed 0 bases at V and 4 bases at J, leaving 5 bases unmatched. Germline CDR1 GTSNPN, CDR2 SVGIG (reference sequence). The CDR3 is 14 amino acids.

This clone showed up just a few times. The V gene is TRBV14, the J gene TRBJ1-1; no firm D call. The germline V gene encodes CDR1 SGHDN and CDR2 FVKESK. Trimming removed 3 bases from V and 4 bases from J, with 15 bases in between. This CDR3 has 15 residues. The CDR3 spells CASSQVGWAGTEAFF. In nucleotides, the CDR3 is TGTGCCAGCAGCCAGGTCGGTTGGGCGGGCACTGAAGCTTTCTTT.

This chain uses TRBV1 with TRBJ2-7; the DNA was not used to check the table's D call, TRBD2. TRBV1 is a known pseudogene. The CDR3 totals 15 residues. CDR3: CTSSQDSGTQCEQYF. The CDR3 nucleotides are TGCACCAGCAGCCAAGATTCGGGAACCCAGTGCGAGCAGTACTTC.

This chain connects TRBV9 to TRBJ1-4; D is perhaps TRBD1 (6 bases). In germline, CDR1 is SGDLS, CDR2 YYNGEE. V was clipped by 4 bases and J by 3 bases, with 10 bases between them. The CDR3 loop spans 14 amino acids. The CDR3 sequence: CASSKQGANEKLFF. The CDR3 DNA sequence: TGTGCCAGCAGCAAACAGGGCGCTAATGAAAAACTGTTTTTT.

This clone came up once. The CDR3 DNA sequence: TGTGCCAGCAGCTCGCCGGGACAAACCTACAATGAGCAGTTCTTC. It encodes CASSSPGQTYNEQFF. V usage is TRBV9 and J usage is TRBJ2-1; D may be TRBD1 (6 bases). The CDR3 spans 15 residues. V was shortened by 4 bases and J by 2 bases, with 13 bases between the two germline ends. Germline V gene sequence: CDR1 SGDLS, CDR2 YYNGEE. The whole variable domain, remainder taken from reference TRBV9 and TRBJ2-1, is DSGVTQTPKHLITATGQRVTLRCSPRSGDLSVYWYQQSLDQGLQFLIQYYNGEERAKGNILERFSAQQFPDLHSELNLSSLELGDSALYFCASSSPGQTYNEQFFGPGTRLTVL.

V and J are TRBV28 and TRBJ2-3, with TRBD2 matching over 10 bases. The ends lost 6 bases at V and 1 base at J; junction bases unmatched: 13. The germline CDR1 and CDR2 sequences are MDHEN and SYDVKM. The CDR3 extends over 18 amino acids. The CDR3: CASSVALAGVLRTDTQYF. Here the CDR3 DNA reads TGTGCCAGCAGCGTGGCGCTAGCGGGAGTGCTACGCACAGATACGCAGTATTTT.

The chain recombines TRBV9 with TRBJ2-2, with 10 bases fitting TRBD2. CDR1 is SGDLS and CDR2 is YYNGEE in the germline V gene. The CDR3 sequence is 16 residues long. The trim removed 4 bases at V and 4 bases at J, leaving 7 bases unmatched. The CDR3: CASSTRGLAATGELFF. CDR3 DNA sequence: TGTGCCAGCAGCACCCGCGGACTAGCGGCCACCGGGGAGCTGTTTTTT.

This chain joins TRBV11-2 and TRBJ1-1; the D is unclear. CDR1 is SGHAT and CDR2 is FQNNGV in the germline V gene. CDR3 length equals 13 residues. The V and J ends lost 5 bases and 6 bases respectively, with 13 bases between them. The CDR3 DNA follows: TGTGCCAGCAGCGTGTCCTTACTTGCTGAAGCTTTCTTT. The encoded protein is CASSVSLLAEAFF.